Listed here are 18 T cell receptor beta chains from one sample, sequenced in a study of cytomegalovirus exposure and HLA in healthy donors. Method: immunoSEQ multiplex PCR; TCRdb's copy keeps in-frame clones and lacks some. The sample has around 150,000 clones, 89% seen once. Material for sequencing was PBMCs. Source of these receptors: a young woman in good health and CMV-seropositive.

Regarding this clone: One end of the junction fails to match germline, which may point to a read error. This chain connects TRBV7-7 to TRBJ2-1; D possibly corresponds to TRBD1 (6 bases). Germline V lookup: CDR1 SSHAT, CDR2 FNYEAQ (reference sequence). The CDR3 is made up of 13 amino acids. The CDR3 loop is CASSSLQGDEQFF. The CDR3 bases are TGTGCTAGCAGCTCCCTACAGGGCGATGAGCAGTTCTTC.

The chain joins TRBV27 to TRBJ2-5; 7 bases match TRBD1. This CDR3 spans 14 amino acids. Looked up from germline, CDR1 is MNHEY and CDR2 is SMNVEV (reference sequence). V trimming: 5 bases; J trimming: 0 bases; junction bases outside the gene matches: 3. This CDR3 is CASSLQGYQETQYF. CDR3 coding DNA: TGTGCCAGCAGTCTACAGGGGTACCAAGAGACCCAGTACTTC.

The CDR3 here is CASSQVDRDKNIQYF. The CDR3 DNA sequence: TGTGCCAGCAGCCAAGTCGACAGAGACAAAAACATTCAGTACTTC. V is TRBV4-2 and J is TRBJ2-4; D is perhaps TRBD1 (5 bases). The V gene lost 1 base and the J gene lost 3 bases, with 10 bases spanning the gap. Germline CDR1 LGHNA, CDR2 YNFKEQ. This CDR3 contains 15 residues.

This chain links TRBV4-3 with TRBJ1-2, with TRBD1 as a possible D gene (6 bases). Germline CDR1 and CDR2: LGHNA and YSLEER. Trimming removed 0 bases at V and 0 bases at J, with 14 bases between. CDR3 length equals 17 residues. CDR3 sequence: CASSQEWATGSNYGYTF. The DNA for the CDR3 is TGCGCCAGCAGCCAAGAGTGGGCTACAGGGTCTAACTATGGCTACACCTTC.

This chain joins TRBV5-6 and TRBJ2-7; 14 bases align to TRBD2. V was clipped by 0 bases and J by 6 bases; unmatched bases: 8. CDR3 size: 17 residues. Germline CDR1 is SGHDT and CDR2 is YYEEEE. The CDR3 nucleotides read TGTGCCAGCAGCTTGGGACTAGCGGGAGGGCCGGGGGGCGAGCAGTACTTC. Translation gives CASSLGLAGGPGGEQYF.

About this clone: Other DNA sequences in the same sample also yield this CDR3. V is TRBV19 and J is TRBJ2-1; D remains ambiguous. Trimming removed 3 bases from V and 1 base from J, with 4 bases in between. CDR3 length: 13 residues. The germline gives CDR1 LNHDA, CDR2 SQIVND (reference sequence). The CDR3 DNA is TGTGCCAGTAGTATTAGTTCCTACAATGAGCAGTTCTTC. It translates to CASSISSYNEQFF. The full variable domain, in which reference TRBV19 and TRBJ2-1 provide the parts outside the CDR3, is DGGITQSPKYLFRKEGQNVTLSCEQNLNHDAMYWYRQDPGQGLRLIYYSQIVNDFQKGDIAEGYSVSREKKESFPLTVTSAQKNPTAFYLCASSISSYNEQFFGPGTRLTVL.

V and J are TRBV15 and TRBJ2-3; 8 bases agree with TRBD1. The J segment lost 3 bases and the V segment lost 3 bases, leaving 5 bases of the junction unmatched. This CDR3 comprises 15 residues. CDR1 and CDR2 (germline): LNHNV, YYDKDF (reference sequence). CDR3 residues: CATSRSGQGTDTQYF. As DNA, the CDR3 is TGTGCCACCAGCAGGTCTGGACAGGGTACAGATACGCAGTATTTT. Supplemented by reference TRBV15 and TRBJ2-3, the full variable domain reads DAMVIQNPRYQVTQFGKPVTLSCSQTLNHNVMYWYQQKSSQAPKLLFHYYDKDFNNEADTPDNFQSRRPNTSFCFLDIRSPGLGDTAMYLCATSRSGQGTDTQYFGPGTRLTVL.

The chain recombines TRBV28 with TRBJ1-1; tentatively, D is TRBD1 (5 bases). The CDR3 runs 14 residues. The ends were cut back, 5 bases at V and 1 base at J, with 11 bases in the middle. Germline CDR1 is MDHEN and CDR2 is SYDVKM. This chain's CDR3 is CASSPHDRNTEAFF. CDR3 nucleotides: TGTGCCAGCAGTCCGCACGACAGGAACACTGAAGCTTTCTTT. Together with reference TRBV28 and TRBJ1-1, the CDR3 gives the full variable domain: DVKVTQSSRYLVKRTGEKVFLECVQDMDHENMFWYRQDPGLGLRLIYFSYDVKMKEKGDIPEGYSVSREKKERFSLILESASTNQTSMYLCASSPHDRNTEAFFGQGTRLTVV.

This clone was observed a single time. The chain joins TRBV15 to TRBJ1-4; 11 positions match TRBD1. The length of the CDR3 is 18 residues. Germline V gene lookup returns CDR1 LNHNV and CDR2 YYDKDF (reference sequence). V shed 6 bases, J shed 0 bases, and the junction held 9 bases outside the gene matches. CDR3 bases: TGTGCCACCAGTACCGGACAGGGGGCTTCTCCAACTAATGAAAAACTGTTTTTT. It translates to CATSTGQGASPTNEKLFF.

The chain joins TRBV28 to TRBJ1-1; D call uncertain. CDR1 MDHEN and CDR2 SYDVKM come from the germline V gene. The CDR3 extends over 16 amino acids. V was shortened by 0 bases and J by 3 bases, with 14 bases between the two germline ends. As DNA, the CDR3 is TGTGCCAGCAGTTTATGGGTGGCGGGGAAGCACACTGAAGCTTTCTTT. This codes for CASSLWVAGKHTEAFF.

The rearrangement links TRBV5-4 to TRBJ2-2, with 11 bases aligning to TRBD2. V trimming: 4 bases; J trimming: 4 bases; junction bases outside the gene matches: 6. CDR3 length equals 16 residues. Germline V gene sequence: CDR1 SGHNT, CDR2 YYREEE (reference sequence). The CDR3 here is CASSPLAGGVTGELFF. Written as DNA, the CDR3 is TGTGCCAGCAGCCCCCTAGCGGGAGGTGTCACCGGGGAGCTGTTTTTT.

V gene TRBV5-4 combines with J gene TRBJ2-2; D possibly corresponds to TRBD1 (6 bases). The CDR3 is made up of 15 amino acids. Germline assignment: CDR1 SGHNT and CDR2 YYREEE (reference sequence). The V gene lost 4 bases and the J gene lost 6 bases, with 16 bases spanning the gap. The DNA for the CDR3 is TGTGCCAGCAGCGGGGACACCCGTATGTCCGGGGAGCTGTTTTTT. It encodes CASSGDTRMSGELFF.

This rearrangement joins TRBV27 to TRBJ2-1; 7 bases align to TRBD1. Germline-derived CDR1 and CDR2 are MNHEY and SMNVEV (reference sequence). The CDR3 contains 14 residues. V lost 5 bases, J lost 6 bases, and 7 bases stayed unmatched. The CDR3 sequence: CASSRQGRSNEQFF. The DNA of the CDR3 is TGTGCCAGCAGTCGACAGGGCCGCAGCAATGAGCAGTTCTTC.

V and J are TRBV6-5 and TRBJ2-1; TRBD2 aligns across 7 bases. CDR3 size: 16 residues. CDR1 is MNHEY and CDR2 is SVGAGI in the germline V gene. Unmatched junction bases numbered 16, after V lost 4 bases and J lost 10 bases. The CDR3 reads CASSSPSGRSNDEQFF. The CDR3 bases are TGTGCCAGCAGTTCCCCTAGCGGCAGGTCAAATGACGAGCAGTTCTTC.

The gene calls are TRBV7-2 and TRBJ2-1; 13 bases are shared with TRBD2. Trimming removed 4 bases from V and 6 bases from J; junction bases left unmatched: 12. This CDR3 is built from 18 residues. The germline CDR1 and CDR2 sequences are SGHTA and FQGNSA. The chain's CDR3 is CASSSGLAGVRLINEQFF. DNA for the CDR3: TGTGCCAGCAGCTCTGGACTAGCGGGAGTGAGATTGATCAATGAGCAGTTCTTC.

J is TRBJ1-1 and V is TRBV21-1; TRBD1 is the table's D call, not checked against the DNA. TRBV21-1 is noted as a pseudogene. The CDR3 totals 15 residues. The CDR3 reads CASSNETGLNTEAFF. CDR3 bases: TGTGCCAGCAGCAATGAAACAGGGCTGAACACTGAAGCTTTCTTT.

The J gene is TRBJ1-2, the V gene TRBV7-8; 9 bases line up with TRBD1. Germline V lookup: CDR1 SGHVS, CDR2 FQNEAQ. Trimming at V came to 5 bases and at J to 7 bases, leaving 8 bases not matched to a gene. This CDR3 is 14 amino acids long. CDR3 DNA: TGTGCCAGCAGCCCTGACAGGGGGAGTGGTGGCTACACCTTC. This gives the protein CASSPDRGSGGYTF.

This clone has a single count. The V call is TRBV11-3, the J call TRBJ2-1, with D maybe TRBD1 (5 bases). The CDR3 totals 14 residues. CDR1 SGHNT and CDR2 YENEEA come from the germline V gene. V was clipped by 3 bases and J by 4 bases, with 10 bases between them. CDR3 amino acids: CASSLSTVYNEQFF. In DNA form, the CDR3 reads TGTGCCAGCAGCTTGTCGACAGTTTACAATGAGCAGTTCTTC.